This paragraph reports one TCR beta chain. Its matching antigen is unknown. Germline assignment: CDR1 LNHNV and CDR2 YYDKDF (reference sequence). The CDR3 runs 18 residues. The V and J ends lost 5 bases and 2 bases, in that order; junction bases with no gene match: 10. The record originates from a study of CD8+ T cells in alopecia areata. Study findings and constraints: Resident alphabeta T cells of normal skin are also sequenced in scalp samples. Lesional scalp, notably in alopecia totalis/universalis, had clonality above that of normal scalp.

It was cDNA, reverse transcribed from extracted RNA, that served as the sequencing template. Sequencing used immunoSEQ multiplex PCR; TCRdb keeps in-frame clones, though not all of them. The sample comprises over 150,000 clones, roughly 56% of which are singletons, and about 5.3% rests with the top ten. The sequenced material came from CD8+ T cells sorted from blood. V gene TRBV15 combines with J gene TRBJ2-6, with 9 bases that match TRBD1. The receptor comes from a human donor in good health. The CDR3 nucleotides read TGTGCCACCAGCTCCCGGACAGGGGAAGCAACTGGGGCCAACGTCCTGACTTTC. Translating gives CATSSRTGEATGANVLTF.